This T cell receptor (beta chain) emerged from a study of human T cells and chemical hapten exposure. On the study more broadly: Variation in per-sample TCR yields came mainly from small pooled library volume differences.

General observations from the study: The study found that DPC sensitization did not change TCRs above 1 in 1000 frequency. Alopecia affected the donors, so their immune response may differ from healthy people's.

Germline values: CDR1 SGHRS, CDR2 YFSETQ. This CDR3 has 13 residues. V lost 4 bases and J lost 1, with 8 bases in between. TCRdb itself ran the RACE reads through MiXCR, one entry per CDR3 protein. Here the sample spans fewer than 130,000 distinct CDR3 sequences, about 11% being singletons. This clonotype was counted ten times or more. No antigen is known for it. Time point reported: patch test 1, 2 weeks after DPC sensitization. The treatment is: therapeutic diphenylcyclopropenone sensitization with weekly scalp DPC. The receptor was isolated from a woman between 35 and 50 years old with alopecia areata. Some clones in this sample may be carry-over from other donors' samples. The rearrangement links TRBV5-1 to TRBJ2-5; D not certain. This material consisted of whole blood, taken in connection with sensitization to the hapten diphenylcyclopropenone (DPC). The CDR3 DNA sequence: TGCGCCAGCAGCAAGAGCAGCCAAGAGACCCAGTACTTC. It is translated as CASSKSSQETQYF.